This T cell receptor beta chain came from a study of PD-L1 blockade in urothelial cancer. A remark on this clone: The antigen is undetermined.

Time point specified: peripheral blood 6 weeks after treatment start. Locally advanced or metastatic urothelial carcinoma affected all patients. Sample numbers ranged from 1 to 8 per patient, encompassing pretreatment and on-treatment collections. The CDR3 is 13 amino acids. The V end lost 6 bases, the J end lost 2 bases, and 11 bases lay between the germline ends. The germline gives CDR1 MNHEY, CDR2 SMNVEV (reference sequence). Study-wide results and limits: Those with durable benefit had larger increases in tumor-associated blood clones at 3 weeks.

The authors spiked synthetic TCR analog templates into each PCR. Sequencing was performed with immunoSEQ multiplex PCR; in TCRdb, only in-frame clones are kept and a portion is missing. The data show about 50,000 clones, around 90% seen once. This sequence was found in a man aged 55-75 years with urothelial cancer. The chain couples TRBV27 to TRBJ2-7; no definite D call. The material was PBMCs, obtained around atezolizumab (anti-PD-L1) treatment. Written as DNA, the CDR3 is TGTGCCAGCAGGTTTCTGGTAGCCTACGAGCAGTACTTC. Protein sequence: CASRFLVAYEQYF.